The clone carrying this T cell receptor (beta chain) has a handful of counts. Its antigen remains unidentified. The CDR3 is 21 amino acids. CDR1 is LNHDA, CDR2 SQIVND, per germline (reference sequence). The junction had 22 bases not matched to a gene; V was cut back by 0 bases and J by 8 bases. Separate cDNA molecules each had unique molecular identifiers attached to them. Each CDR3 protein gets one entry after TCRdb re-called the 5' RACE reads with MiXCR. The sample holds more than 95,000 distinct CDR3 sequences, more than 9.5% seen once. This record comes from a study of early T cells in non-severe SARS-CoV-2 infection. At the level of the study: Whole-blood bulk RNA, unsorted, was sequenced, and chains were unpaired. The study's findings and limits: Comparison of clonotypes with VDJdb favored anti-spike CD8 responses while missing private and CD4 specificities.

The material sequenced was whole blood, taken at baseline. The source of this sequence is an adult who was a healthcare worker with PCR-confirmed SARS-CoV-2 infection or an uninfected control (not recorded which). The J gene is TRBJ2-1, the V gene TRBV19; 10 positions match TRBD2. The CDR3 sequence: CASSIDGFPSGSRTHRDEQFF. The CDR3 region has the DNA TGTGCCAGTAGTATAGATGGATTTCCTAGCGGGAGCCGCACTCATCGTGATGAGCAGTTCTTC.